This TCR beta chain appears in the sequencing data of a study of T cells in Graves' hyperthyroidism and ophthalmopathy. Findings of the study overall: Researchers found most expanded thyroid clonotypes above 0.001 in blood as well. Separation of ophthalmopathy from stable hyperthyroidism was achieved by a 13 V-J model.

Researchers took RNA transcripts and amplified the TCR beta CDR3 regions from them. A set of HTBI primers served as the primers for a first-round RT-PCR of the TCR CDR3. TCRdb processed the multiplex PCR reads anew with MiXCR; each CDR3 protein has one entry. Found here are about 690,000 distinct CDR3 sequences, roughly a sixth of them singletons; the top ten hold 15% to 18%. For Graves' hyperthyroidism to be stable, ophthalmopathy could not progress within 18 months. Fresh 10 ml peripheral blood yielded PBMCs. This clonotype showed up many times. What it binds is unknown. Material: blood. This clonotype was sampled from a man aged 45 to 65 with Graves' hyperthyroidism.

The CDR3 bases are TGTGCCACCAGTGAAACTACCGGGACTAGCGGTACTTTACCGAGGGAGACCCAGTACTTC. This translates into CATSETTGTSGTLPRETQYF. This chain links TRBV24-1 with TRBJ2-5; the match to TRBD2 covers 11 bases. The length of the CDR3 is 20 residues. Unmatched junction bases numbered 20, after V lost 4 bases and J lost 5 bases. CDR1 KGHDR and CDR2 SFDVKD come from the germline V gene.